This T cell receptor (beta chain) emerged from a study of T cell responses to AZD1222 COVID-19 vaccine. Assay: immunoSEQ multiplex PCR; the TCRdb copy retains only in-frame clones and omits some. The profile shows about 130,000 clones, around 84% of them singletons. Findings of the study overall: Spike-spanning, vaccine-associated CD4 TCRs were dominant at 160-218 and 743-854.

A note on this clone: The antigen is not known.

V lost 6 bases to trimming and J lost 4 bases; unmatched junction nucleotides: 12. CDR1 is MNHNY and CDR2 is SVGAGI in the germline V gene (reference sequence). CDR3 length: 15 amino acids. This TCR derives from an adult in good health. The source material was peripheral blood, sampled on day 0 of AZD1222 vaccination. V and J are TRBV6-6 and TRBJ2-7; 7 positions match TRBD1. The CDR3 sequence: CASSRQGDGPYEQYF. CDR3 in DNA: TGTGCCAGCAGCCGACAGGGTGATGGTCCGTACGAGCAGTACTTC.